Listed below are T cell receptor beta chains from one sample, sequenced in a study of identical twins. In TCRdb, the 5' RACE reads were re-called with MiXCR into one record per CDR3 protein. The sample has about 730,000 distinct CDR3 sequences; 21% are singletons. The same specimen was also included in a second study, on T cells expressing NK-cell markers.

Material for sequencing was PBMCs. The source is a woman aged 18-29 years in good health. The CDR3 runs from the conserved cysteine through the conserved F or W. A D gene is named only where the DNA matches it firmly. The size entry is marked missing in some rows and otherwise reads once, few, many or a size class.

d_call: TRBD1
clone_size: NA
j_call: TRBJ1-3
v_call: TRBV12-3/TRBV12-4
cdr3_nt: TGTGCCAGCACCCTTACCGGACAGGGACCCTCTGGAAACACCATATATTTT
cdr3_aa: CASTLTGQGPSGNTIYF

d_call: NA
clone_size: few
j_call: TRBJ2-3
v_call: TRBV20-1
cdr3_nt: TGCAGTGGGCTTAGCCTCATCACAGATACGCAGTATTTT
cdr3_aa: CSGLSLITDTQYF

d_call: NA
clone_size: NA
j_call: TRBJ2-7
v_call: TRBV7-9
cdr3_nt: TGTGCCGGGGGGGACAGCCCCTACGAGCAGTACTTC
cdr3_aa: CAGGDSPYEQYF

d_call: NA
clone_size: few
j_call: TRBJ2-1
v_call: TRBV29-1
cdr3_nt: TGCAGCGTTGAAAGGGCGAATGGGAATGAGCAGTTCTTC
cdr3_aa: CSVERANGNEQFF

d_call: NA
clone_size: NA
j_call: TRBJ2-3
v_call: TRBV20-1
cdr3_nt: TGCAGTGCTAGTGTGGGGCATGGCACAGATACGCAGTATTTT
cdr3_aa: CSASVGHGTDTQYF

d_call: TRBD1
clone_size: NA
j_call: TRBJ2-6
v_call: TRBV12-3/TRBV12-4
cdr3_nt: TGTGCCAGCATCGGGACAGGAGTCTCTGGGGCCAACGTCCTGACTTTC
cdr3_aa: CASIGTGVSGANVLTF

d_call: TRBD2
clone_size: few
j_call: TRBJ2-5
v_call: TRBV20-1
cdr3_nt: TGCAGTGCCCCTCTCGGGGGCGGGGGGCCCGGGGGAGAGACCCAGTACTTC
cdr3_aa: CSAPLGGGGPGGETQYF

d_call: NA
clone_size: NA
j_call: TRBJ2-3
v_call: TRBV7-2
cdr3_nt: TGTGCCAGCAGCTTCACAGGGTTTGGGGCAGATACGCAGTATTTT
cdr3_aa: CASSFTGFGADTQYF

d_call: NA
clone_size: many
j_call: TRBJ2-7
v_call: TRBV21-1
cdr3_nt: TGTGCCAGCAGGGAGGGGAAATGCCCGCCCTACGAGCAGTACTTC
cdr3_aa: CASREGKCPPYEQYF

d_call: NA
clone_size: few
j_call: TRBJ1-5
v_call: TRBV5-1
cdr3_nt: TGCGCCAGCAGCTACGGGGGGGGTGATCAGCCCCAGCATTTT
cdr3_aa: CASSYGGGDQPQHF

d_call: NA
clone_size: NA
j_call: TRBJ2-7
v_call: TRBV5-6
cdr3_nt: TGTGCCAGCAGCTTTGGAGGGTACGACGAGCAGTACTTC
cdr3_aa: CASSFGGYDEQYF

d_call: NA
clone_size: few
j_call: TRBJ2-2
v_call: TRBV5-1
cdr3_nt: TGCGCCAGCAGCTTGGCCCTGACAGGAACCGGGGAGCTGTTTTTT
cdr3_aa: CASSLALTGTGELFF

d_call: TRBD1
clone_size: few
j_call: TRBJ1-3
v_call: TRBV20-1
cdr3_nt: TGCAGTGCTCTGTCAGGGGGTTTCTCTGGAAACACCATATATTTT
cdr3_aa: CSALSGGFSGNTIYF

d_call: NA
clone_size: few
j_call: TRBJ2-1
v_call: TRBV6-5
cdr3_nt: TGTGCCAGCAGTTATGGGGGAATTTTAGTAAATGAGCAGTTCTTC
cdr3_aa: CASSYGGILVNEQFF

d_call: NA
clone_size: few
j_call: TRBJ2-3
v_call: TRBV6-1
cdr3_nt: TGTGCCAGCCGCGAAGGCCGTTATAGCACAGATACGCAGTATTTT
cdr3_aa: CASREGRYSTDTQYF

d_call: NA
clone_size: many
j_call: TRBJ2-7
v_call: TRBV3-1
cdr3_nt: TGTGCCAGCAGCCAAGGGCCGCAGTTGCAGGGACCCCCATCCTACGAGCAGTACTTC
cdr3_aa: CASSQGPQLQGPPSYEQYF

d_call: TRBD1
clone_size: NA
j_call: TRBJ2-3
v_call: TRBV20-1
cdr3_nt: TGCAGTGCCGACAGGGAAAGAACAGATACGCAGTATTTT
cdr3_aa: CSADRERTDTQYF

d_call: NA
clone_size: few
j_call: TRBJ2-7
v_call: TRBV5-1
cdr3_nt: TGCGCCAGCAGACCCCTAACAGGGACCTACGAGCAGTACTTC
cdr3_aa: CASRPLTGTYEQYF

d_call: NA
clone_size: few
j_call: TRBJ2-2
v_call: TRBV4-3
cdr3_nt: TGCGCCAGCAGCCCAGCTGGCGGCACCGGGGAGCTGTTTTTT
cdr3_aa: CASSPAGGTGELFF

d_call: NA
clone_size: NA
j_call: TRBJ2-3
v_call: TRBV11-2
cdr3_nt: TGTGCCAGCAGGAAAGGGGGGGATACGCAGTATTTT
cdr3_aa: CASRKGGDTQYF

d_call: NA
clone_size: many
j_call: TRBJ2-1
v_call: TRBV6-1
cdr3_nt: TGTGCCAGCAGGGACGGGGCGGGGCGAAGGGATGAGCAGTTCTTC
cdr3_aa: CASRDGAGRRDEQFF

d_call: TRBD2
clone_size: NA
j_call: TRBJ2-1
v_call: TRBV4-2
cdr3_nt: TGTGCCAGCAGCCAATACCCTTGGCTAGCGGGAGACAATGAGCAGTTCTTC
cdr3_aa: CASSQYPWLAGDNEQFF

d_call: TRBD2
clone_size: few
j_call: TRBJ2-3
v_call: TRBV27
cdr3_nt: TGTGCCAGCAGGAGCGTAGCGGGGAGTGGAGATACGCAGTATTTT
cdr3_aa: CASRSVAGSGDTQYF

d_call: TRBD1
clone_size: NA
j_call: TRBJ2-5
v_call: TRBV7-8
cdr3_nt: TGTGCCAGCAGCTTAAATCAGGGGGTAGTAGAGACCCAGTACTTC
cdr3_aa: CASSLNQGVVETQYF

d_call: NA
clone_size: NA
j_call: TRBJ2-5
v_call: TRBV29-1
cdr3_nt: TGCAGCGTTGGAACCCCGGGGACCCAGTACTTC
cdr3_aa: CSVGTPGTQYF

d_call: NA
clone_size: NA
j_call: TRBJ2-1
v_call: TRBV7-9
cdr3_nt: TGTGCCAGCAGCCCGGCTTGGGGGGGGCGAAGTGAGCAGTTCTTC
cdr3_aa: CASSPAWGGRSEQFF

d_call: TRBD1
clone_size: once
j_call: TRBJ2-2
v_call: TRBV12-3/TRBV12-4
cdr3_nt: TGTGCCAGCAGCACCGGGACAGGGAAGGCCGGGGAGCTGTTTTTT
cdr3_aa: CASSTGTGKAGELFF

d_call: TRBD2
clone_size: few
j_call: TRBJ2-7
v_call: TRBV5-1
cdr3_nt: TGCGCCAGCAGCTTCGGCGGGAGCAACTACGAGCAGTACTTC
cdr3_aa: CASSFGGSNYEQYF

d_call: TRBD2
clone_size: few
j_call: TRBJ2-1
v_call: TRBV20-1
cdr3_nt: TGCAGTGCTAGAGCCATCCCCTCTGTGGGCGGGAGCTCCTACAATGAGCAGTTCTTC
cdr3_aa: CSARAIPSVGGSSYNEQFF

d_call: TRBD1
clone_size: NA
j_call: TRBJ2-7
v_call: TRBV29-1
cdr3_nt: TGCAGCGTTGAGGCCGGGACAGGGGCCTACGAGCAGTACTTC
cdr3_aa: CSVEAGTGAYEQYF

d_call: TRBD1
clone_size: NA
j_call: TRBJ2-2
v_call: TRBV6-5
cdr3_nt: TGTGCCAGCAGTTACTCGACAGGGGGCACCACCGGGGAGCTGTTTTTT
cdr3_aa: CASSYSTGGTTGELFF

d_call: TRBD1
clone_size: few
j_call: TRBJ2-2
v_call: TRBV5-5
cdr3_nt: TGTGCCAGCAGCCAAGGGACAGCCTCGAGGGAGCTGTTTTTT
cdr3_aa: CASSQGTASRELFF

d_call: NA
clone_size: few
j_call: TRBJ2-7
v_call: TRBV18
cdr3_nt: TGTGCCAGCTCACCAGGGGTGAACGAGCAGTACTTC
cdr3_aa: CASSPGVNEQYF

d_call: NA
clone_size: NA
j_call: TRBJ2-1
v_call: TRBV5-6
cdr3_nt: TGTGCCAGCAGACCGGGCTTAGGGGTCTACAATGAGCAGTTCTTC
cdr3_aa: CASRPGLGVYNEQFF

d_call: NA
clone_size: many
j_call: TRBJ1-1
v_call: TRBV3-1
cdr3_nt: TGTGCCAGCAGCCAAAAGGGGGGGGCGAACACTGAAGCTTTCTTT
cdr3_aa: CASSQKGGANTEAFF

d_call: TRBD1
clone_size: NA
j_call: TRBJ2-3
v_call: TRBV7-2
cdr3_nt: TGTGCCAGCAGCGAGACAGGGACGAGCACAGATACGCAGTATTTT
cdr3_aa: CASSETGTSTDTQYF

d_call: NA
clone_size: NA
j_call: TRBJ2-7
v_call: TRBV10-3
cdr3_nt: TGTGCCATCAGGGTCCGGGACATCGACGAGCAGTACTTC
cdr3_aa: CAIRVRDIDEQYF

d_call: NA
clone_size: many
j_call: TRBJ2-5
v_call: TRBV7-2
cdr3_nt: TGTGCCAGCAGCTTATTGGGGGGCTATGAGACCCAGTACTTC
cdr3_aa: CASSLLGGYETQYF

d_call: NA
clone_size: few
j_call: TRBJ2-5
v_call: TRBV20-1
cdr3_nt: TGCAGTGTTGGTGCGGGGATCGGAGAGACCCAGTACTTC
cdr3_aa: CSVGAGIGETQYF

d_call: TRBD2
clone_size: few
j_call: TRBJ2-4
v_call: TRBV27
cdr3_nt: TGTGCCAGCAGTACGGAGCGGGGGGGCCCGGACATTCAGTACTTC
cdr3_aa: CASSTERGGPDIQYF

d_call: NA
clone_size: NA
j_call: TRBJ1-6
v_call: TRBV12-3/TRBV12-4
cdr3_nt: TGTGCCAGCAGTTTGGGGATGGATTCACCCCTCCACTTT
cdr3_aa: CASSLGMDSPLHF

d_call: NA
clone_size: few
j_call: TRBJ2-1
v_call: TRBV20-1
cdr3_nt: TGCAGTGCTAGAGATCCGGGCGGGGCCTTCTATGAGCAGTTCTTC
cdr3_aa: CSARDPGGAFYEQFF